This paragraph covers one T cell receptor beta chain sequence. These data originate in a study of T-cell memory formation after mild COVID-19. The CDR3 has 16 amino acids. In germline, CDR1 is SGHRS, CDR2 YFSETQ. V lost 7 bases, J lost 5 bases, and 24 bases lay in between. Via MiXCR, TCRdb re-called the 5' RACE reads, giving one row per CDR3 protein. The sample holds 250,000 to 300,000 distinct CDR3 sequences, about 16% seen once. The V call is TRBV5-1, the J call TRBJ1-1, with D possibly TRBD1 on 5 matching bases. Sample: PBMCs or a T cell subset sorted from them (not recorded which). This sequence was found in a man younger than 35 who had mild COVID-19 (a few samples of this study predate the infection). Cell type and time point are not known. This chain's CDR3 is CASASIPGGRETEAFF. In DNA, the CDR3 is TGCGCCAGCGCGTCTATCCCGGGGGGAAGGGAAACTGAAGCTTTCTTT.